This T cell receptor beta chain was sequenced for a study of radiotherapy plus CTLA-4 blockade in lung cancer. Assay used: immunoSEQ multiplex PCR; TCRdb lists only in-frame clones, some missing. The data contain tens of thousands of clones, around 87% of them singletons. V shed 5 bases and J shed 7 bases, with 21 bases lying between them. The germline gives CDR1 LNHDA, CDR2 SQIVND (reference sequence). This CDR3 has 16 amino acids. This specimen consisted of peripheral blood, obtained from a patient treated with radiotherapy plus ipilimumab. V is TRBV19 and J is TRBJ1-5; tentative D call: TRBD1 (6 bases). This TCR was sampled from a human donor with non-small cell lung cancer who had a partial response to radiotherapy plus ipilimumab. CDR3: CASSLYLDSRLQPQHF. The CDR3 nucleotides are TGTGCCAGTAGTCTCTATCTGGACAGCCGTTTGCAGCCCCAGCATTTT.